This TCR beta chain was sequenced during a study of blood T cell repertoires in COVID-19. Study as a whole: Samples of COVID-19 (acute and convalescent) were obtained from the United States, Italy and Spain. PBMCs, B-cell-depleted T cells, or T cells were the source of the cDNA or gDNA that made up the material.

Symptom resolution, clearance, or two negative PCRs marked the recovered donors of Cohort 3. As originally analysed: Using reference gene primer amplification, nucleated cell counts were estimated. The protocol was immunoSEQ multiplex PCR, while the TCRdb copy is restricted to in-frame clones and leaves out a portion. That table furnishes V, J and clone size, whereas the DNA furnished D and trimming. The sample has a few hundred thousand clones, roughly 87% seen once. The CDR3 totals 15 residues. V was pared by 7 bases and J by 7 bases, with 8 bases of the junction left unmatched. In germline, CDR1 is MDHEN, CDR2 SYDVKM.

The chain combines TRBV28 with TRBJ1-6, with TRBD1 matching over 9 bases. Sequences were obtained from PBMCs or T cells enriched from blood (not recorded which). This TCR came from a woman in her twenties or thirties who had recovered from COVID-19. CDR3: CASNFRDRDNSPLHF. CDR3 nucleotides: TGTGCCAGCAACTTCCGGGACAGGGACAATTCACCCCTCCACTTT.